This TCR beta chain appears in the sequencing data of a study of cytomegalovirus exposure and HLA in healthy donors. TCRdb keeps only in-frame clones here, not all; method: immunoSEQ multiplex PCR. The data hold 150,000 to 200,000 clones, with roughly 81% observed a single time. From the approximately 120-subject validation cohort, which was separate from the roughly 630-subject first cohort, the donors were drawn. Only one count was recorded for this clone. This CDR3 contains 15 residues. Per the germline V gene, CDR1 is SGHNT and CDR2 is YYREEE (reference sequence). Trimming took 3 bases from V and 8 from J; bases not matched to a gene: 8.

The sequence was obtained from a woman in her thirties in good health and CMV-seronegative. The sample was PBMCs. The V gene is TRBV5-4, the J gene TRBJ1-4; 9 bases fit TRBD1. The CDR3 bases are TGTGCCAGCAGCTACCCGGGACAGGGAAGAGAAAAACTGTTTTTT. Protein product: CASSYPGQGREKLFF.